This TCR beta chain appears in the sequencing data of a study of CXCR3-negative and CXCR3-positive naive CD8 T cells. Researchers prepared the TRB cDNA libraries using 5' RACE with UMI labels. TCRdb reprocessed the 5' RACE reads and keeps a single row for each CDR3 protein, giving no DNA. The sample features over 150,000 distinct CDR3 sequences, with just under 0.5% in its top ten. The CDR3 spans 13 residues. Germline values: CDR1 SGDLS, CDR2 YYNGEE. With respect to this clonotype: Its antigen is unidentified.

The sorting of each CD8+ T cell subset was done in triplicate, at approximately 310,000 cells each. Cells that were CD45RO-CCR7+CD27+CD95- constituted naive CD8+ T cells. Study-level points and caveats: Researchers report that CXCR3-positive naive cells carry more hydrophobic TRB CDR3s than CXCR3-negative naive cells. Surface CD5 matched across naive subsets, and TRB CDR3 properties served to infer TCR strength. With respect to TRBV-TRBJ usage, naive CXCR3-negative and CXCR3-positive cells were similar; memory differed.

The chain carries TRBV9 and TRBJ2-1; TCRdb's D call of TRBD1 is untestable without DNA. The receptor was derived from a human donor in good health. Some clones in this sample may be carry-over from other donors' samples. The material sequenced was naive CXCR3+ CD8+ T cells from blood. Subset indicated: CD45RO-CCR7+CD27+CD95- naive CD8+ T cells expressing CXCR3 (TNR3+). The CDR3 spells CASSVVSGNEQFF.